These 5 T cell receptor beta chains originate from one sample sequenced in a study of technical replicates of blood from several donors. Clones were sequenced by immunoSEQ multiplex PCR, and TCRdb holds only the in-frame ones, with some missing. The data show 50,000 to 70,000 clones, with around 92% seen just once and about 3.6% held by the top ten. Material for sequencing was PBMCs. These receptors originate from a human donor in good health. Some clones in this sample may be carry-over from other donors' samples.

This sequence joins TRBV14 and TRBJ2-3; 14 bases are shared with TRBD2. The V segment lost 5 bases and the J segment 2 bases; nucleotides outside the gene matches: 9. This CDR3 contains 18 residues. The germline V gene has CDR1 SGHDN and CDR2 FVKESK. The CDR3 is CASSSRTSGGPLTDTQYF. For the CDR3, the DNA is TGTGCCAGCAGCTCACGGACTAGCGGGGGGCCGCTCACAGATACGCAGTATTTT.

The genes are TRBV11-1 and TRBJ1-1; D is unclear. The germline V gene has CDR1 SGHAT and CDR2 FQDESV (reference sequence). The CDR3 contains 12 residues. V was clipped by 4 bases and J by 2 bases, with 5 bases between them. CDR3 sequence (DNA): TGTGCCAGCAGCTCGCGAAACACTGAAGCTTTCTTT. It specifies CASSSRNTEAFF.

J is TRBJ1-1 and V is TRBV5-8; TRBD1 is a possible D gene (5 bases). The CDR3 is made up of 14 amino acids. Germline V lookup: CDR1 SGHTS, CDR2 YDEGEE. Trimming removed 2 bases at V and 0 bases at J, with 8 bases between. The CDR3 DNA sequence: TGTGCCAGCAGCTTAGGACACATGAACACTGAAGCTTTCTTT. It translates to CASSLGHMNTEAFF.

The chain has TRBV25-1 and TRBJ1-1, with D possibly matching TRBD1 (5 bases). The length of the CDR3 is 15 residues. Germline CDR1 MGHDK, CDR2 SYGVNS. V shed 5 bases and J shed 4 bases, with 17 bases lying between them. The CDR3 nucleotides read TGTGCCAGCAGTCCTTTCCGGGGGAGGAGCACTGAAGCTTTCTTT. It is translated as CASSPFRGRSTEAFF. The full variable domain, its missing parts supplied by reference TRBV25-1 and TRBJ1-1, is EADIYQTPRYLVIGTGKKITLECSQTMGHDKMYWYQQDPGMELHLIHYSYGVNSTEKGDLSSESTVSRIRTEHFPLTLESARPSHTSQYLCASSPFRGRSTEAFFGQGTRLTVV.

V usage is TRBV11-2 and J usage is TRBJ2-7; TRBD1 aligns across 8 bases. With 8 bases clipped from V and 0 bases from J, the junction kept 6 bases outside the gene matches. CDR1 and CDR2 (germline): SGHAT, FQNNGV. The CDR3 length is 14 residues. CDR3 bases: TGTGCCAGCGCCGGACAGGGAAACTCCTACGAGCAGTACTTC. It yields the protein CASAGQGNSYEQYF.